Following are 12 T cell receptor beta chains from one sample sequenced in a study of memory B cells and T cells in multiple sclerosis. Stimulus-free culture yielded autoproliferating CFSE-dim and non-proliferating CFSE-high T cells, each sequenced separately. Cultures began with 45 million to 60 million CFSE-labeled PBMCs, unstimulated for more than 6 days, with replicate wells pooled. TCRdb keeps only in-frame clones here, not all; method: immunoSEQ multiplex PCR. The table records 46,000 or so clones, more than 65% of them present only once. Their antigens remain unidentified. Sample: PBMCs from blood kept in culture. The receptor source for this set is a human donor with multiple sclerosis.

This clone was picked up a small number of times. One junction end disagrees with the germline gene, perhaps due to a read error. The gene calls are TRBV7-2 and TRBJ2-1; 7 nucleotides agree with TRBD2. The CDR3 runs to 12 residues. The germline gives CDR1 SGHTA, CDR2 FQGNSA. CDR3 sequence (DNA): TGTGCCAGCAGCATTCCGCCGGGACTAACTCTCTTC. This sequence encodes CASSIPPGLTLF.

The CDR3 DNA follows: TGCGCCAGCAGCTTGGTCAGGGCAGGGAGATTGAACACTGAAGCTTTCTTT. It translates to CASSLVRAGRLNTEAFF. V and J are TRBV5-1 and TRBJ1-1, with D tentatively TRBD1 (5 bases). This CDR3 has 17 residues. CDR1 and CDR2 from the germline V gene are SGHRS and YFSETQ. V was trimmed by 0 bases and J by 0 bases, leaving 15 bases between them.

The V gene is TRBV6-5, the J gene TRBJ2-5; TRBD2 is a possible D gene (5 bases). TRBJ2-7 explains the end of the DNA better; the J call may be wrong. The CDR3 has 15 residues. Germline values: CDR1 MNHEY, CDR2 SVGAGI. This chain's CDR3 is CASSYAGGQTYEQYF. The CDR3 DNA is TGTGCCAGCAGTTACGCGGGTGGCCAAACCTACGAGCAGTACTTC.

The chain's CDR3 is CASKGREAWQYF. The CDR3 DNA reads TGTGCCAGCAAGGGCAGGGAGGCTTGGCAGTACTTC. This chain uses TRBV28 with TRBJ2-7; the D gene is possibly TRBD2 (6 bases). V shed 7 bases and J shed 9 bases, with 16 bases lying between them. Germline CDR1 reads MDHEN; CDR2 reads SYDVKM. CDR3 length: 12 amino acids.

The chain has TRBV6-1 and TRBJ2-1, with 9 nucleotides matching TRBD2. Germline trimming cut 6 bases from V and 3 bases from J; bases unmatched to any gene: 6. Looked up from germline, CDR1 is MNHNS and CDR2 is SASEGT. This CDR3 contains 15 residues. The CDR3 nucleotides read TGTGCCAGCAGCGTGCTAGCGGGGAACTACAATGAGCAGTTCTTC. Protein: CASSVLAGNYNEQFF.

The rearrangement links TRBV11-2 to TRBJ1-1; 7 nucleotides align to TRBD1. Trimming cost V 2 bases and J 0 bases; bases outside gene matches: 0. The CDR3 sequence is 14 residues long. Looked up from germline, CDR1 is SGHAT and CDR2 is FQNNGV. The DNA of the CDR3 is TGTGCCAGCAGCTTAACAGGGGTGAACACTGAAGCTTTCTTT. This codes for CASSLTGVNTEAFF. The complete variable domain, with remaining parts taken from reference TRBV11-2 and TRBJ1-1, reads EAGVAQSPRYKIIEKRQSVAFWCNPISGHATLYWYQQILGQGPKLLIQFQNNGVVDDSQLPKDRFSAERLKGVDSTLKIQPAKLEDSAVYLCASSLTGVNTEAFFGQGTRLTVV.

The genes are TRBV30 and TRBJ2-1, with D hard to call. Germline V gene sequence: CDR1 GTSNPN, CDR2 SVGIG (reference sequence). This CDR3 region has 11 residues. Trimming pared 4 bases from V and 4 bases from J, leaving 5 bases between. The CDR3 DNA reads as TGTGCCTGGAAGGAGTACAATGAGCAGTTCTTC. This encodes CAWKEYNEQFF.

This clone was recorded once. V usage is TRBV9 and J usage is TRBJ1-6; D perhaps matches TRBD1 (6 bases). V was pared by 4 bases and J by 9 bases, with 14 bases between. CDR1 is SGDLS and CDR2 is YYNGEE in the germline V gene. The CDR3 extends over 14 amino acids. CDR3: CASSSRGFSSPLHF. The CDR3 DNA reads as TGTGCCAGCAGCTCGAGGGGGTTTAGTTCACCCCTCCACTTT.

The CDR3 DNA reads TGTGCCAGCAGCCCCCAAACAGGGGGCGCATATTATGGCTACACCTTC. Its translation is CASSPQTGGAYYGYTF. V and J are TRBV4-2 and TRBJ1-2; 9 nucleotides agree with TRBD1. Trimming cost V 4 bases and J 5 bases; bases outside gene matches: 11. This CDR3 comprises 16 residues. CDR1 is LGHNA, CDR2 YNFKEQ, per germline.

The rearrangement uses TRBV10-3 and TRBJ2-7; D unresolved. The CDR3 is 11 residues long. Germline V CDR1 and CDR2: ENHRY, SYGVKD. The V end was cut by 3 bases, the J end by 0 bases, with 0 bases between. Here the CDR3 reads CAISDSYEQYF. CDR3 sequence (DNA): TGTGCCATCAGTGACTCCTACGAGCAGTACTTC.

V gene TRBV6-1 combines with J gene TRBJ2-2; D gene uncertain. The CDR3 length is 11 residues. The germline gives CDR1 MNHNS, CDR2 SASEGT. Trimming shortened V by 5 bases and J by 5 bases, and 3 bases separated the two germline ends. CDR3 residues: CASSRTGELFF. For the CDR3, the DNA is TGTGCCAGCAGTAGGACCGGGGAGCTGTTTTTT.

The rearrangement joins TRBV5-4 to TRBJ2-6; possible D gene TRBD1, 5 bases. The CDR3 is 17 residues long. Trimming shortened V by 3 bases and J by 4 bases, and 17 bases separated the two germline ends. The germline gives CDR1 SGHNT, CDR2 YYREEE (reference sequence). The CDR3 region is CASSSRLGESGANVLTF. The DNA for the CDR3 is TGTGCCAGCAGCTCTCGGTTAGGGGAATCAGGGGCCAACGTCCTGACTTTC.